This T cell receptor (beta chain) was sequenced in a study of cytotoxic CD8 clonotypes in ibrutinib-treated CLL. The overall study: The cohort had around 10 relapsed/refractory and around 15 treatment-naive patients, 17 to 18 IGHV unmutated.

The CDR3 spans 16 residues. The germline V gene has CDR1 MNHNS and CDR2 SASEGT. The ends were cut back, 1 base at V and 1 base at J, with 13 bases in the middle. The repertoire was sequenced with immunoSEQ multiplex PCR; TCRdb's copy has only in-frame clones and lacks some. The profile covers approximately 92,000 clones, with 75% to 80% appearing a single time and approximately 25% taken by the ten largest. This receptor was obtained from a human donor with chronic lymphocytic leukemia. V usage is TRBV6-1 and J usage is TRBJ2-5, with D maybe TRBD2 (5 bases). The source material was PBMCs, sampled after 24 months of ibrutinib treatment. CDR3 sequence (DNA): TGTGCCAGCAGTGAAGGTCACGCCCGGGGCCAAGAGACCCAGTACTTC. This gives the protein CASSEGHARGQETQYF.